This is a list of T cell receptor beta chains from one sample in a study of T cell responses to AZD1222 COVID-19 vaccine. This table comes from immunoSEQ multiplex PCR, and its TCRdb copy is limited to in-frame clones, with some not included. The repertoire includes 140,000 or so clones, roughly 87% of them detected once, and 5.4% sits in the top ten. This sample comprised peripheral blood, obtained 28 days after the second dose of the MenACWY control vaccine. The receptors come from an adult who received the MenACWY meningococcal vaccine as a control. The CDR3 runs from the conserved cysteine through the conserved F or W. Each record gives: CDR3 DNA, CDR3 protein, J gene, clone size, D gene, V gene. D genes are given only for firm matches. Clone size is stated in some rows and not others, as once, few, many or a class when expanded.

TGTGCCAGCAGTCGGGACAGGGGACACGGCTACACCTTC	CASSRDRGHGYTF	TRBJ1-2	NA	TRBD1	TRBV6-5
TGTGCCAGCAGCTTATTGGGACAGGGTTTGACTGAAGCTTTCTTT	CASSLLGQGLTEAFF	TRBJ1-1	NA	TRBD1	TRBV7-8
TGTGCCAGCAGGACAGTAGCGGTGTACGAGCAGTACTTC	CASRTVAVYEQYF	TRBJ2-7	NA	NA	TRBV28
TGTGCCAGCCTCTCGTCGGGGGACAGGGACACTGAAGCTTTCTTT	CASLSSGDRDTEAFF	TRBJ1-1	NA	TRBD1	TRBV7-3
TGCAGCGGAGGAGCAGGGGGCAATCAGCCCCAGCATTTT	CSGGAGGNQPQHF	TRBJ1-5	NA	NA	TRBV29-1
TGTGCCAGCAGTACAGGGGTTTCACCCCTCCACTTT	CASSTGVSPLHF	TRBJ1-6	NA	TRBD1	TRBV27
TGTGCCAGCAGTTTATCGGGACTAGCGGGAGGACACAATACCTACGAGCAGTACTTC	CASSLSGLAGGHNTYEQYF	TRBJ2-7	NA	TRBD2	TRBV27
TGTGCCAGCAGTTTCTACTTGGTCACCAGGAACACTGAAGCTTTCTTT	CASSFYLVTRNTEAFF	TRBJ1-1	NA	NA	TRBV27
TGCAGTGCTAGTCCCACGCTGAATACGCAGTATTTT	CSASPTLNTQYF	TRBJ2-3	few	NA	TRBV20-1
TGTGCCAGCAGCTTAGCACAGGGGCCCTACGAGCAGTACTTC	CASSLAQGPYEQYF	TRBJ2-7	NA	TRBD1	TRBV7-9
TGCGCCAGCAGCTTGGTGGGGGGGCAGAGCACAGATACGCAGTATTTT	CASSLVGGQSTDTQYF	TRBJ2-3	NA	NA	TRBV5-1
TGTGCCAGCAGTTTATTTTACACTGGAGTCTCCTATAATTCACCCCTCCACTTT	CASSLFYTGVSYNSPLHF	TRBJ1-6	NA	NA	TRBV27
TGTGCCAGCCGGACAGGGGGTTATGGCTACACCTTC	CASRTGGYGYTF	TRBJ1-2	NA	TRBD1	TRBV28
TGTGCCAGCAGTTTAAACAGGGGACAGAACACTGAAGCTTTCTTT	CASSLNRGQNTEAFF	TRBJ1-1	NA	TRBD1	TRBV28
TGCAGCGTTGAGGTGGGGTGGTATGGCTACACCTTC	CSVEVGWYGYTF	TRBJ1-2	NA	NA	TRBV29-1
TGTGCCAGCAGCCCGGGTTCTAGCGGGTTAGGAGATACGCAGTATTTT	CASSPGSSGLGDTQYF	TRBJ2-3	NA	TRBD2	TRBV7-9
TGCGCCAGCAGCTTGGGGTCAGGGTTGATGAACACTGAAGCTTTCTTT	CASSLGSGLMNTEAFF	TRBJ1-1	NA	NA	TRBV5-1
TGTGCCAGCAGAGGGGACAGGGGGCTAGATACGCAGTATTTT	CASRGDRGLDTQYF	TRBJ2-3	NA	TRBD1	TRBV9
TGTGCCAGCAGCCTAATGTCCGCCCGGGAGGAGACCCAGTACTTC	CASSLMSAREETQYF	TRBJ2-5	NA	NA	TRBV11-1
TGTGCCAGCAGCGTAGTAGCGGGAGGAGCCGGGGAGCTGTTTTTT	CASSVVAGGAGELFF	TRBJ2-2	NA	TRBD2	TRBV9
TGTGCCAGCAGCCAATTCACTGAAGCTTTCTTT	CASSQFTEAFF	TRBJ1-1	once	NA	TRBV5-8
TGCGCCAGCAGCCAAGATGGCCCAGATACGCAGTATTTT	CASSQDGPDTQYF	TRBJ2-3	NA	NA	TRBV4-1
TGCGCCAGCAGCCCCTGGGGCCTAGCGGGAGGGGATTCCTACGAGCAGTACTTC	CASSPWGLAGGDSYEQYF	TRBJ2-7	many	TRBD2	TRBV4-1
TGTGCCAGCGACGGCGGAGGCTTTAATGAAAAACTGTTTTTT	CASDGGGFNEKLFF	TRBJ1-4	NA	NA	TRBV7-9
TGTGCCAGCAGCTTGGGAGGAACGCCGGCCTACGAGCAGTACTTC	CASSLGGTPAYEQYF	TRBJ2-7	NA	NA	TRBV5-4
TGTGCCAGCAGTTACCCAGAGGGGAATGGCTACACCTTC	CASSYPEGNGYTF	TRBJ1-2	NA	NA	TRBV6-6
TGTGCCAGTAGTATAGATCAGGGGTCCTACGAGCAGTACTTC	CASSIDQGSYEQYF	TRBJ2-7	once	NA	TRBV19
TGTGCCAGCTCACCGCTTGCCACTACGTGGGTAAACAATGAGCAGTTCTTC	CASSPLATTWVNNEQFF	TRBJ2-1	few	NA	TRBV18
TGTGCCAGCAGCCAAGGACTCAGGGCAGGTGAGCAGTACTTC	CASSQGLRAGEQYF	TRBJ2-7	NA	NA	TRBV11-2
TGTGCCAGCAGTGAAGCGATTGGGACAGACTATGGCTACACCTTC	CASSEAIGTDYGYTF	TRBJ1-2	NA	TRBD1	TRBV6-1
TGTGCCAGCAGCTTAGAACCCCTTGCAGGGAATGCGAACAATGAGCAGTTCTTC	CASSLEPLAGNANNEQFF	TRBJ2-1	NA	NA	TRBV7-9
TGTGCCAGCAGTTTAATAACAGGATCGGTACGGGAGCAGTACTTC	CASSLITGSVREQYF	TRBJ2-7	NA	NA	TRBV28
TGTGCCAGCAGTGATGGCACAGATACGCAGTATTTT	CASSDGTDTQYF	TRBJ2-3	NA	NA	TRBV2
TGTGCCAGCAGCTTAGGGTCCCTGTACGAGCAGTACTTC	CASSLGSLYEQYF	TRBJ2-7	NA	NA	TRBV7-3
TGTGCCAGCACGAGCTGGACAGGACAGACTGAAGCTTTCTTT	CASTSWTGQTEAFF	TRBJ1-1	NA	TRBD1	TRBV2
TGTGCCAGCAGCTTGAGACAGGGCTACGAGCAGTACTTC	CASSLRQGYEQYF	TRBJ2-7	few	TRBD1	TRBV7-2
TGTGCCAGCAGCGTAGTGGGGTCTGGGGCCAACGTCCTGACTTTC	CASSVVGSGANVLTF	TRBJ2-6	NA	NA	TRBV9
TGTGCCAGCAGTTACAGAGAGGGCTATGGCTACACCTTC	CASSYREGYGYTF	TRBJ1-2	NA	NA	TRBV6-5
TGTGCCAGCAGCTTAAGGGGTCAGGGGTTCAATGAGCAGTTCTTC	CASSLRGQGFNEQFF	TRBJ2-1	NA	NA	TRBV7-9
TGCAGTGTTCGTGCAGGGCCAGCCCTCCACTTT	CSVRAGPALHF	TRBJ1-6	NA	NA	TRBV20-1
TGTGCCAGCAGCCCACGGCAGGGGGCCTACGAGCAGTACTTC	CASSPRQGAYEQYF	TRBJ2-7	NA	TRBD1	TRBV7-2
TGCGCCAGCAGCCTAGAGGGACAGATGAACACTGAAGCTTTCTTT	CASSLEGQMNTEAFF	TRBJ1-1	NA	TRBD1	TRBV4-3
TGTGCCAGCAGTGAAAGGGGCGGATTGAACACTGAAGCTTTCTTT	CASSERGGLNTEAFF	TRBJ1-1	NA	NA	TRBV2
TGTGCCAGCAGCTTAGAGGGTCGGAACTCTGGAAACACCATATATTTT	CASSLEGRNSGNTIYF	TRBJ1-3	NA	NA	TRBV7-2
TGTGCCAGCAGCTTGTCGGTAGGGGCGACAGGGGTCGGGGAGACCCAGTACTTC	CASSLSVGATGVGETQYF	TRBJ2-5	NA	TRBD1	TRBV5-8
TGTGCCAGTAGTTCGCGGACTAGCGGGACGTCCTACGAGCAGTACTTC	CASSSRTSGTSYEQYF	TRBJ2-7	NA	TRBD2	TRBV19
TGCGCCAGCAGTGGGTCAGGGACTGAAAAACTGTTTTTT	CASSGSGTEKLFF	TRBJ1-4	NA	NA	TRBV4-1
TGTGCCAGCAGTCCGGGAGCTTGGGGGGAGCTGTTTTTT	CASSPGAWGELFF	TRBJ2-2	NA	NA	TRBV6-6
TGTGCCAGCAGCTTACGAGGGACTAGCGGTTCGGAGACCCAGTACTTC	CASSLRGTSGSETQYF	TRBJ2-5	few	TRBD2	TRBV7-8
TGTGCCACCAGCAGAGGCAGGAGGACTAGCGGGGTTGGCTCCTACGAGCAGTACTTC	CATSRGRRTSGVGSYEQYF	TRBJ2-7	NA	TRBD2	TRBV15
TGCGCCAGCAGCCCAGAATGGGACTTAAACACTGAAGCTTTCTTT	CASSPEWDLNTEAFF	TRBJ1-1	NA	NA	TRBV5-1
TGTGCCAGCAGAACCCTCCCAATTATGAGTGGCTACACCTTC	CASRTLPIMSGYTF	TRBJ1-2	NA	NA	TRBV2
TGTGCCAGCAGCCAGACCCCGGGGGTAAGCTCCTACGAGCAGTACTTC	CASSQTPGVSSYEQYF	TRBJ2-7	NA	NA	TRBV14
TGCGCCAGCAGCTCCTTGGGGACCGGGGAGCTGTTTTTT	CASSSLGTGELFF	TRBJ2-2	NA	NA	TRBV5-1